The clone carrying this T cell receptor (beta chain) was seen more than once but under ten times. Its specificity is not known. Other DNA sequences in this specimen translate into the identical CDR3. The data were produced by immunoSEQ multiplex PCR, yet TCRdb's version contains in-frame clones alone and is incomplete. The table has tens of thousands of clones, 65% to 85% seen once. J was trimmed by 5 bases and V by 0 bases; bases with no gene match: 2. CDR1 and CDR2 from the germline V gene are MNHEY and SVGAGI. This CDR3 comprises 15 residues. This sample is part of a study of OX40 agonist ivuxolimab in advanced cancers. Background on the study: Ivuxolimab is a fully human IgG2 antibody that activates OX40 (CD134). In three patients, partial responses were observed, one with hepatocellular carcinoma and two with cutaneous melanoma.

Study-wide results and caveats: Clones of CD4+ and CD8+ blood T cells grew by week 6 at doses of 0.1 to 3.0 mg/kg. No determination was made of the antigen specificity of the expanded peripheral T cells.

This TCR was recovered from an adult with an advanced solid tumor such as melanoma, head and neck, liver or kidney cancer. The chain employs TRBV6-5 and TRBJ2-1; 9 positions agree with TRBD1. The source material was CD4+ or CD8+ T cells sorted from blood, sampled in a trial of the OX40 agonist ivuxolimab. Written as DNA, the CDR3 is TGTGCCAGCAGTTACTCAGGACAGGGGAACAATGAGCAGTTCTTC. It encodes CASSYSGQGNNEQFF.